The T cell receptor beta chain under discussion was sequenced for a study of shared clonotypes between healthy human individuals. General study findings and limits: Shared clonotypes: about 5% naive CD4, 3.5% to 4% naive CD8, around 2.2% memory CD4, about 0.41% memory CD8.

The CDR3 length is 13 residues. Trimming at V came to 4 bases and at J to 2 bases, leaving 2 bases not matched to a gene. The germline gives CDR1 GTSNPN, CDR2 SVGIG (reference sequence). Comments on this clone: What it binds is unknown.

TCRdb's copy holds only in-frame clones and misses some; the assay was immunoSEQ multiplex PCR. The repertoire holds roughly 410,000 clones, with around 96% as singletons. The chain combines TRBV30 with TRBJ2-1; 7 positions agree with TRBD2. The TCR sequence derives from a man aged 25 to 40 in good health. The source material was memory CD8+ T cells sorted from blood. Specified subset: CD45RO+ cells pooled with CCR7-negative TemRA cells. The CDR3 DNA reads TGTGCCTGGACGCGGGAGACCTACAATGAGCAGTTCTTC. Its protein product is CAWTRETYNEQFF.